These 4 T cell receptor beta chains came from one sample sequenced in a study of read filtering for tumor transcriptome and immune sequencing. This library used roughly 400 ng RNA and molecular barcoded adaptors spanning alpha/delta and beta/gamma chains. Using its own MiXCR run on the reads, TCRdb lists one record per CDR3 protein. Of about 24,000 distinct CDR3 sequences listed, around a fifth are singletons. The sample consisted of a population of CD138-negative cells sorted from bone marrow. All receptors come from a donor over 35 with multiple myeloma.

This sequence joins TRBV11-2 and TRBJ2-1; weak D call: TRBD2 (6 bases). The germline CDR1 and CDR2 sequences are SGHAT and FQNNGV. This CDR3 has 17 residues. V was trimmed by 1 base and J by 0 bases, leaving 13 bases between them. In nucleotides, the CDR3 is TGTGCCAGCAGCTTAGGCGGGGCCACGAGCTCCTACAATGAGCAGTTCTTC. Translated: CASSLGGATSSYNEQFF.

Notes on this clonotype: A much larger clone differs from this one at a single base, so this may be a read error. V usage is TRBV19 and J usage is TRBJ1-1; weak D call: TRBD1 (6 bases). Deletions cut 5 bases from V and 0 bases from J, with 19 bases between. The CDR3 contains 17 residues. Germline loops: CDR1 LNHDA, CDR2 SQIVND (reference sequence). The CDR3 DNA reads TGTGCCAGTAGTCCCTCGGGGGGGCGGTCCATGAACACTGAAGCTTTCTTT. Amino acid sequence: CASSPSGGRSMNTEAFF.

As to this clonotype: This may be a read error: a much more frequent sequence differs by one nucleotide. This rearrangement joins TRBV20-1 to TRBJ1-1; 11 bases match TRBD1. This CDR3 has 14 amino acids. After removal of 8 bases from V and 5 bases from J, the junction contained 10 bases not matched to a gene. CDR1 DFQATT and CDR2 SNEGSKA come from the germline V gene (reference sequence). CDR3: CSTISGQGGTEAFF. The CDR3 DNA follows: TGCAGTACAATCTCGGGACAGGGGGGAACTGAAGCTTTCTTT.

This clonotype was picked up a small number of times. The chain is built from TRBV5-1 and TRBJ2-5, with 12 bases that match TRBD1. Germline assignment: CDR1 SGHRS and CDR2 YFSETQ. Trimming cost V 4 bases and J 5 bases; bases outside gene matches: 3. The CDR3 extends over 14 amino acids. The CDR3 is CASSRDRGQETQYF. CDR3 coding DNA: TGCGCCAGCAGCCGGGACAGGGGGCAGGAGACCCAGTACTTC.